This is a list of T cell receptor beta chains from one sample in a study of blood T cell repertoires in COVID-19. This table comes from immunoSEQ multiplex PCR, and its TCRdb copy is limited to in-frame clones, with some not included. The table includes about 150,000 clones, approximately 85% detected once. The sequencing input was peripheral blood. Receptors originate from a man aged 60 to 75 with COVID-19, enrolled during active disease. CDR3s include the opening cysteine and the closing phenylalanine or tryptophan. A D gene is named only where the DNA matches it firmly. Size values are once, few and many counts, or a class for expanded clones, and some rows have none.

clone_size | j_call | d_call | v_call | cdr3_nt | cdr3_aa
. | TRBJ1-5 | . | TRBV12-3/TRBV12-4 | TGTGCCAGCAGTGGACAGATAAATCAGCCCCAGCATTTT | CASSGQINQPQHF
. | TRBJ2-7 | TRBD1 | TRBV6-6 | TGTGCCAGCAGTGACCCGACAGGGTTTAACTACGAGCAGTACTTC | CASSDPTGFNYEQYF
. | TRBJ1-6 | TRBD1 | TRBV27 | TGTGCCAGCAGTCGCTTAACAGGGGACGATTCACCCCTCCACTTT | CASSRLTGDDSPLHF
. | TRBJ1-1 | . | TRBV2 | TGTGCCAGCAGTCAAAGAGGGTCTGGTACTGAAGCTTTCTTT | CASSQRGSGTEAFF
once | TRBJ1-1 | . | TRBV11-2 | TGTGCCAGCAGCTTTCAGGAGGTTACTGAAGCTTTCTTT | CASSFQEVTEAFF
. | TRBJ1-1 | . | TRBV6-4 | TGTGCCAGCAGGGAAACAGGGAAAACTGAAGCTTTCTTT | CASRETGKTEAFF
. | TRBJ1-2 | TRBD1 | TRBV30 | TGTGCCTGGCATCGTACAGGGGGCTGGGGCTACACCTTC | CAWHRTGGWGYTF
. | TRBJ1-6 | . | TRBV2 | TGTGCCAGCAGTGGGGCAGGGAATTCACCCCTCCACTTT | CASSGAGNSPLHF
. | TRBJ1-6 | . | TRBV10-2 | TGCGCCAGCAGTGACCAGACAGTTTTAAATTCACCCCTCCACTTT | CASSDQTVLNSPLHF
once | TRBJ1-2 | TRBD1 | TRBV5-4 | TGTGCCAGCAGCTGGGACAGGGGTAACGGCTACACCTTC | CASSWDRGNGYTF
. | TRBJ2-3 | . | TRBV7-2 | TGTGCCAGCAGCCCCCGAGCCCCCACAGATACGCAGTATTTT | CASSPRAPTDTQYF
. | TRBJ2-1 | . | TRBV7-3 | TGTGCCAGCAGCAACGGGGATTTCTACAATGAGCAGTTCTTC | CASSNGDFYNEQFF
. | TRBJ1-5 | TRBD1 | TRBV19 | TGTGCCAGTAGTATCCTTCGGGGACAGGGGAAATTCTCAGGTCAGCCCCAGCATTTT | CASSILRGQGKFSGQPQHF
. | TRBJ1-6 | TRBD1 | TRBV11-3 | TGTGCCAGCAGCCCTCGGGACAGGGGGAATTCACCCCTCCACTTT | CASSPRDRGNSPLHF
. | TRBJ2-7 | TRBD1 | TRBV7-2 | TGTGCCAGCAGCTTAGGGACAGGGCCCTACGAGCAGTACTTC | CASSLGTGPYEQYF
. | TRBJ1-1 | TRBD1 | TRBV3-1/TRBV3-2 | TGTGCCAGCAGCCAAGCAGGGGGGAGGATGAACACTGAAGCTTTCTTT | CASSQAGGRMNTEAFF
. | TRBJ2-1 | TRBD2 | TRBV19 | TGTGCCAGTAGTGAGGGCCTAGCGGGACCCTACAATGAGCAGTTCTTC | CASSEGLAGPYNEQFF